The 5 T cell receptor beta chains in this list originate from one sample, sequenced in a study of metastatic and nonmetastatic thyroid tumors. Through MiXCR, TCRdb re-clonotyped the PCR reads. The data hold 80,000 to 85,000 clones, with around 13% observed a single time. Thyroid surgery was preceded by no treatment in any patient. Sequenced input: tumor tissue. The receptors derive from a female donor with papillary thyroid cancer or a benign thyroid nodule (not recorded which). Some clones in this sample may be carry-over from other donors' samples.

On this clone itself: A much larger clone differs by one base, so this may be a read error. The chain carries TRBV11-1 and TRBJ2-2; 10 positions match TRBD2. The CDR3 is 19 residues long. Germline V gene lookup returns CDR1 SGHAT and CDR2 FQDESV (reference sequence). Trimming took 3 bases from V and 5 from J; bases not matched to a gene: 15. The CDR3 nucleotides are TGTGCCAGCAGCTTCTGGGGACCAGCGGGAGGGCCAGGGACCGGGGAGCTGTTTTTT. Its protein is CASSFWGPAGGPGTGELFF.

This clone was seen many times. V is TRBV25-1 and J is TRBJ2-7, with D uncertain. The V gene's germline CDR1 is MGHDK and CDR2 SYGVNS. Trimming removed 3 bases at V and 3 bases at J, with 0 bases between. The CDR3 is 10 amino acids. The CDR3 is CASSDYEQYF. CDR3 nucleotides: TGTGCCAGCAGTGACTACGAGCAGTACTTC.

Remarks on this clone: The conserved phenylalanine or tryptophan normally closing the CDR3 is absent here, so this likely arose from a read error. The gene calls are TRBV6-6 and TRBJ1-1, with no clear D. The length of the CDR3 is 14 residues. Germline values: CDR1 MNHNY, CDR2 SVGAGI (reference sequence). The germline V and J ends were trimmed by 2 bases and 7 bases, with 14 bases remaining between them. The CDR3 protein is CASSYGVLGNEAFS. The CDR3 DNA sequence: TGTGCCAGCAGTTACGGGGTGTTGGGCAATGAAGCTTTCTCT.

A note on this clone: One junction end disagrees with the germline gene, perhaps due to a read error. This rearrangement joins TRBV11-3 to TRBJ2-6; tentatively, D is TRBD1 or TRBD2 (5 bases each). Germline loops: CDR1 SGHNT, CDR2 YENEEA. This CDR3 has 16 residues. The CDR3: CASGQGPRYGDNVLTF. For the CDR3, the DNA is TGTGCCAGCGGTCAGGGACCCCGCTATGGGGACAACGTCCTGACTTTC.

This clone has more than one count but fewer than ten. CDR3 amino acids: CASSPLILEGGPYEQYF. The CDR3 region has the DNA TGTGCCAGCAGCCCCTTAATACTAGAGGGAGGTCCCTACGAGCAGTACTTC. The chain carries TRBV5-6 and TRBJ2-7, with D possibly being TRBD2 (6 bases). The CDR3 runs to 17 residues. Germline CDR1 reads SGHDT; CDR2 reads YYEEEE. The V and J ends lost 4 bases and 2 bases respectively, with 22 bases between them.